The 26 T cell receptor beta chains presented below share a single source sample, sequenced in a study of blood T cell repertoires in COVID-19. The table came from immunoSEQ multiplex PCR; TCRdb's copy has only in-frame clones and leaves some out. Of 150,000 to 200,000 clones listed, over 75% were seen once; the top ten hold about 0.77%. Input material: PBMCs or T cells enriched from blood (not recorded which). These TCRs come from a young woman who had recovered from COVID-19.

The chain couples TRBV3-1 (or the pseudogene TRBV3-2) to TRBJ2-7, with D maybe TRBD1 (5 bases). The V end was cut by 0 bases, the J end by 3 bases, with 12 bases between. The CDR3 has 15 amino acids. Germline V gives CDR1 LGHDT, CDR2 YNNKEL (reference sequence). For the CDR3, the DNA is TGTGCCAGCAGCCAAGATCCCCGACAGTTCTACGAGCAGTACTTC. Protein product: CASSQDPRQFYEQYF.

This clone was found a few times. J is TRBJ1-1 and V is TRBV18; TRBD1 matches at 8 bases. Losses at the gene ends were 6 bases for V and 3 bases for J; bases not matched to a gene: 3. CDR3 length equals 13 residues. Germline V gene data show CDR1 as KGHSH and CDR2 as LQKENI. CDR3 amino acids: CASSTTGDTEAFF. CDR3 coding DNA: TGTGCCAGCTCGACGACAGGGGACACTGAAGCTTTCTTT.

The chain uses TRBV6-2 or TRBV6-3 and TRBJ2-7; the match to TRBD2 covers 10 bases. Germline lookup yields CDR1 MNHEY and CDR2 SVGEGT. This CDR3 is built from 16 residues. The junction had 7 bases not matched to a gene; V was cut back by 2 bases and J by 3 bases. Written as DNA, the CDR3 is TGTGCCAGCAGTTACACTAGCGGGAAAAGTTTCTACGAGCAGTACTTC. It yields the protein CASSYTSGKSFYEQYF.

The chain combines TRBV5-1 with TRBJ2-2; D not certain. The CDR3 totals 13 residues. V was trimmed by 2 bases and J by 11 bases, leaving 13 bases between them. The germline gives CDR1 SGHRS, CDR2 YFSETQ. The CDR3 region is CASSFNTELELFF. The CDR3 region has the DNA TGCGCCAGCAGCTTTAATACGGAACTAGAGCTGTTTTTT.

The V gene is TRBV2, the J gene TRBJ2-7; TRBD2 matches 7 bases. The ends lost 7 bases at V and 3 bases at J; junction bases unmatched: 6. Germline-derived CDR1 and CDR2 are SNHLY and FYNNEI. This CDR3 has 13 residues. CDR3 amino acids: CASNPSGNYEQYF. For the CDR3, the DNA is TGTGCCAGCAACCCAAGCGGGAACTACGAGCAGTACTTC.

The V call is TRBV27, the J call TRBJ2-7; 7 bases line up with TRBD2. This CDR3 comprises 15 residues. Unmatched junction bases numbered 5, after V lost 3 bases and J lost 0 bases. In germline, CDR1 is MNHEY, CDR2 SMNVEV (reference sequence). Here the CDR3 reads CASSFGLGTSYEQYF. The CDR3 DNA reads TGTGCCAGCAGTTTTGGACTAGGTACCTCCTACGAGCAGTACTTC.

CDR3 protein: CASSSRLAGGQETQYF. The CDR3 DNA reads as TGTGCCAGCAGTTCCCGACTAGCGGGGGGCCAAGAGACCCAGTACTTC. This rearrangement joins TRBV28 to TRBJ2-5, with 13 bases lining up with TRBD2. The J segment lost 1 base and the V segment lost 4 bases, leaving 3 bases of the junction unmatched. This CDR3 contains 16 residues. Germline CDR1 reads MDHEN; CDR2 reads SYDVKM.

Comment on this clone: A read error may produce the germline difference seen at one junction end. The genes are TRBV7-7 and TRBJ2-1, with TRBD1 as a possible D gene (6 bases). The CDR3 spans 15 residues. Germline V gene lookup returns CDR1 SSHAT and CDR2 FNYEAQ (reference sequence). CDR3 in DNA: TGTGCTAGCAGCGCATCACAGGGAACAAATAATGAGCAGTTCTTC. It yields the protein CASSASQGTNNEQFF.

DNA of the CDR3: TGTGCCACCAGCAGGGGGACTAGCGGCCTAACGGGACACACAGATACGCAGTATTTT. Translating it yields CATSRGTSGLTGHTDTQYF. The chain joins TRBV15 to TRBJ2-3; 11 positions agree with TRBD2. V lost 3 bases, J lost 2 bases, and 13 bases stayed unmatched. The CDR3 runs 19 residues. Germline lookup yields CDR1 LNHNV and CDR2 YYDKDF (reference sequence). Variable domain in full (rest from reference TRBV15 and TRBJ2-3): DAMVIQNPRYQVTQFGKPVTLSCSQTLNHNVMYWYQQKSSQAPKLLFHYYDKDFNNEADTPDNFQSRRPNTSFCFLDIRSPGLGDTAMYLCATSRGTSGLTGHTDTQYFGPGTRLTVL.

The rearrangement links TRBV2 to TRBJ1-2; 9 bases agree with TRBD1. CDR3 size: 14 residues. The ends lost 6 bases at V and 4 bases at J; junction bases unmatched: 6. CDR1 and CDR2 (germline): SNHLY, FYNNEI. CDR3 DNA: TGTGCCAGCAGCCGGGACAGGGAAGCCTATGGCTACACCTTC. It translates to CASSRDREAYGYTF. Filled out from reference TRBV2 and TRBJ1-2, the complete variable domain reads EPEVTQTPSHQVTQMGQEVILRCVPISNHLYFYWYRQILGQKVEFLVSFYNNEISEKSEIFDDQFSVERPDGSNFTLKIRSTKLEDSAMYFCASSRDREAYGYTFGSGTRLTVV.

V usage is TRBV18 and J usage is TRBJ2-7; D unresolved. There are 15 residues in the CDR3. The germline V gene encodes CDR1 KGHSH and CDR2 LQKENI. Trimming took 2 bases from V and 0 from J, leaving 11 bases between them. The CDR3 here is CASSPYTENSYEQYF. The CDR3 nucleotides are TGTGCCAGCTCACCATACACAGAGAACTCCTACGAGCAGTACTTC. The whole variable domain, remainder taken from reference TRBV18 and TRBJ2-7, is NAGVMQNPRHLVRRRGQEARLRCSPMKGHSHVYWYRQLPEEGLKFMVYLQKENIIDESGMPKERFSAEFPKEGPSILRIQQVVRGDSAAYFCASSPYTENSYEQYFGPGTRLTVT.

The chain carries TRBV3-1 (or the pseudogene TRBV3-2) and TRBJ2-3, with D possibly TRBD2 on 6 matching bases. Per germline, CDR1 LGHDT and CDR2 YNNKEL (reference sequence). The CDR3 is made up of 16 amino acids. Deletions cut 4 bases from V and 4 bases from J, with 18 bases between. In nucleotides, the CDR3 is TGTGCCAGCAGCCTAAGGACTAAATGGCCACCAGATACGCAGTATTTT. Translation gives CASSLRTKWPPDTQYF.

V usage is TRBV7-2 and J usage is TRBJ1-5; no reliable D call. The CDR3 runs to 14 residues. The germline gives CDR1 SGHTA, CDR2 FQGNSA. Trimming removed 2 bases at V and 3 bases at J, with 8 bases between. CDR3 bases: TGTGCCAGCAGCTTATCGAGGGACAATCAGCCCCAGCATTTT. Translating gives CASSLSRDNQPQHF.

Here the CDR3 DNA reads TGTGCCAGCAGTTCCACGAGGAACACTGAAGCTTTCTTT. Translated, it gives CASSSTRNTEAFF. The rearrangement links TRBV27 to TRBJ1-1; D ambiguous. The CDR3 contains 13 residues. V dropped 4 bases and J dropped 1 base, with 7 bases sitting between them. Looked up from germline, CDR1 is MNHEY and CDR2 is SMNVEV (reference sequence).

The chain joins TRBV2 to TRBJ2-3; 7 positions match TRBD2. CDR3 length equals 15 residues. V was clipped by 6 bases and J by 0 bases; unmatched bases: 6. Germline lookup yields CDR1 SNHLY and CDR2 FYNNEI. CDR3 in DNA: TGTGCCAGCAGAGGACTAGTTGGTAGCACAGATACGCAGTATTTT. It is translated as CASRGLVGSTDTQYF.

As concerns this clone: Other DNA sequences in the sample encode the same CDR3. The chain couples TRBV4-1 to TRBJ1-3; tentative D call: TRBD1 (6 bases). V shed 4 bases and J shed 2 bases, with 24 bases lying between them. The CDR3 has 19 residues. Germline V CDR1 and CDR2: MGHRA, YSYEKL. Here the CDR3 reads CASSPEPRGRRQAGNTIYF. The CDR3 bases are TGCGCCAGCAGCCCTGAACCTCGCGGACGGAGACAGGCTGGAAACACCATATATTTT.

This clone showed up just once. The chain carries TRBV10-3 and TRBJ2-2, with D maybe TRBD2 (5 bases). The CDR3 contains 11 residues. Germline V gives CDR1 ENHRY, CDR2 SYGVKD. V was trimmed by 6 bases and J by 7 bases, leaving 6 bases between them. In DNA form, the CDR3 reads TGTGCCATCAGGGCGGGCGGGGAGCTGTTTTTT. Protein product: CAIRAGGELFF.

This chain connects TRBV4-2 to TRBJ2-7; 9 nucleotides match TRBD1. Germline V gene sequence: CDR1 LGHNA, CDR2 YNFKEQ. With V trimmed by 3 bases and J by 0 bases, 3 bases remained unmatched. This CDR3 comprises 15 residues. The CDR3 sequence: CASSHGTGSSYEQYF. The CDR3 region has the DNA TGTGCCAGCAGCCACGGGACAGGGAGCTCCTACGAGCAGTACTTC.

The rearrangement joins TRBV28 to TRBJ1-2; 10 bases align to TRBD1. Germline V lookup: CDR1 MDHEN, CDR2 SYDVKM. The ends lost 8 bases at V and 2 bases at J; junction bases unmatched: 8. The CDR3 totals 15 residues. The CDR3 DNA reads as TGTGCCAGCGGCGACAGGGGGCTAGCCAACTATGGCTACACCTTC. Translated, it gives CASGDRGLANYGYTF.

V usage is TRBV7-9 and J usage is TRBJ2-2; D perhaps matches TRBD2 (5 bases). Germline assignment: CDR1 SEHNR and CDR2 FQNEAQ (reference sequence). CDR3 size: 14 residues. V was trimmed by 5 bases and J by 6 bases, leaving 13 bases between them. CDR3 region: CASSGPTKAGELFF. CDR3 sequence (DNA): TGTGCCAGCAGCGGACCGACTAAGGCCGGGGAGCTGTTTTTT.

The chain links TRBV9 to TRBJ1-4; 7 nucleotides line up with TRBD1. Trimming at V came to 3 bases and at J to 4 bases, leaving 6 bases not matched to a gene. The CDR3 totals 15 residues. CDR1 and CDR2 from the germline V gene are SGDLS and YYNGEE. The CDR3 DNA follows: TGTGCCAGCAGCGAGCGACAGGGAGGTAATGAAAAACTGTTTTTT. It is translated as CASSERQGGNEKLFF.

The genes are TRBV5-6 and TRBJ1-4, with 9 bases that match TRBD1. The V and J ends lost 4 bases and 7 bases, in that order; junction bases with no gene match: 5. This CDR3 comprises 14 residues. CDR1 is SGHDT, CDR2 YYEEEE, per germline. CDR3 protein: CASSRDREGEKLFF. The CDR3 bases are TGTGCCAGCAGCCGGGACAGGGAGGGTGAAAAACTGTTTTTT.

V usage is TRBV10-3 and J usage is TRBJ1-2; a possible D gene is TRBD1 (5 bases). The CDR3 is 11 amino acids. Trimming removed 6 bases at V and 8 bases at J, with 10 bases between. The germline CDR1 and CDR2 sequences are ENHRY and SYGVKD. The CDR3: CAIRFGGGYTF. CDR3 DNA: TGTGCCATCAGGTTCGGGGGGGGCTACACCTTC.

This sequence joins TRBV27 and TRBJ2-7; maybe TRBD2 (6 bases). Germline CDR1 is MNHEY and CDR2 is SMNVEV (reference sequence). V lost 1 base and J lost 5, with 18 bases in between. The length of the CDR3 is 16 residues. The CDR3 nucleotides are TGTGCCAGCAGTTTATTAGTTGGGGGGTTTTTCCACGAGCAGTACTTC. Its protein product is CASSLLVGGFFHEQYF.

This rearrangement joins TRBV7-2 to TRBJ2-7; possible D gene TRBD2, 6 bases. Trimming left V 1 base short and J 0 bases short, with 7 bases between. This CDR3 has 14 amino acids. Germline lookup yields CDR1 SGHTA and CDR2 FQGNSA. This CDR3 reads CASSLGGTSYEQYF. Written as DNA, the CDR3 is TGTGCCAGCAGCTTAGGCGGGACCTCCTACGAGCAGTACTTC.

V gene TRBV5-1 combines with J gene TRBJ2-1; D perhaps matches TRBD2 (5 bases). This CDR3 spans 15 amino acids. Germline assignment: CDR1 SGHRS and CDR2 YFSETQ. With 0 bases removed from V and 5 bases from J, the gap between germline ends came to 12 bases. CDR3 protein: CASSLVTPGDNEQFF. DNA for the CDR3: TGCGCCAGCAGCTTGGTCACACCCGGGGACAATGAGCAGTTCTTC.